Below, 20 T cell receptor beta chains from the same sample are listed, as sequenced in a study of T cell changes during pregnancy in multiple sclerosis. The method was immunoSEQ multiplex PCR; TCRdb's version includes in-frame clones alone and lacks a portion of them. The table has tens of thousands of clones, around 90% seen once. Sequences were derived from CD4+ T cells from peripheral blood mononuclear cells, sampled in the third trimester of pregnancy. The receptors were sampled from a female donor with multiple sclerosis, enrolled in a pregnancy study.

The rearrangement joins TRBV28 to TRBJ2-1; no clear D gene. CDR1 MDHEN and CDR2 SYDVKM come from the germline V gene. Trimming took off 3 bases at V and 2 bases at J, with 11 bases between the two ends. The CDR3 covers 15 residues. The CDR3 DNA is TGTGCCAGCAGTTTTCTTCGGCTAGCCTACAATGAGCAGTTCTTC. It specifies CASSFLRLAYNEQFF.

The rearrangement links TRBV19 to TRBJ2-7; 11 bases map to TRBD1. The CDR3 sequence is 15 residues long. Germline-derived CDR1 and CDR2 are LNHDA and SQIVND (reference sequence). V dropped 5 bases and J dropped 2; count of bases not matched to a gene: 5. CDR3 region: CASSRRGQGAYEQYF. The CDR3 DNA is TGTGCCAGTAGTCGCCGGGGACAGGGGGCCTACGAGCAGTACTTC.

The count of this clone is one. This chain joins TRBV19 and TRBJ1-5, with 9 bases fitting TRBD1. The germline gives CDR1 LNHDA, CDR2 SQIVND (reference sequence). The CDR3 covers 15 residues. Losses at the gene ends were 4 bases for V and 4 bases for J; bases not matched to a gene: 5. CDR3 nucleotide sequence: TGTGCCAGTAGTACTACAGGGGGCAAGAATCAGCCCCAGCATTTT. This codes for CASSTTGGKNQPQHF.

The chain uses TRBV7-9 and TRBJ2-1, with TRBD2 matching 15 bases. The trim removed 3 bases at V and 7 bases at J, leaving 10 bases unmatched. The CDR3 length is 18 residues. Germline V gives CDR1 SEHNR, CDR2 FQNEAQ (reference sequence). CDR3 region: CASSFPGLAGGGINEQFF. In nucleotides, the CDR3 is TGTGCCAGCAGCTTTCCGGGACTAGCGGGGGGAGGTATTAATGAGCAGTTCTTC.

CDR3 nucleotide sequence: TGTGCCAGCAGACTATCGACAGGGGGAAACAGCGAGCAGTACTTC. Amino acids: CASRLSTGGNSEQYF. The genes are TRBV6-1 and TRBJ2-7; 9 bases fit TRBD1. The CDR3 runs 15 residues. In germline, CDR1 is MNHNS, CDR2 SASEGT. Trimming cost V 6 bases and J 6 bases; bases outside gene matches: 12.

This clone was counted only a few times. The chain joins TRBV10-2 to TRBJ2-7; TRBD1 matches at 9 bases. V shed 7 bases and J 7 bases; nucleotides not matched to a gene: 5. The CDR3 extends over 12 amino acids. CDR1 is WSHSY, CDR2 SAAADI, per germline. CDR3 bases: TGCGCCAGCATAGGGACAGGGTTGGAGCAGTACTTC. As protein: CASIGTGLEQYF.

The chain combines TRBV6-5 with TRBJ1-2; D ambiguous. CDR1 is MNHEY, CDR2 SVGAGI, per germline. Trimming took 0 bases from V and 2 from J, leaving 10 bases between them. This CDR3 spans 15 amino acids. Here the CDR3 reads CASSYSIRENYGYTF. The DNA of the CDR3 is TGTGCCAGCAGTTACTCGATACGGGAAAACTATGGCTACACCTTC.

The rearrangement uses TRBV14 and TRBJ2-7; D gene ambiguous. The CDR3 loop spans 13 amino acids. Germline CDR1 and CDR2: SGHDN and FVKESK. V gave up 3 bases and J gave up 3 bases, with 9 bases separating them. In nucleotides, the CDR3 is TGTGCCAGCAGCCAGGCCGTGGTCTACGAGCAGTACTTC. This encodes CASSQAVVYEQYF.

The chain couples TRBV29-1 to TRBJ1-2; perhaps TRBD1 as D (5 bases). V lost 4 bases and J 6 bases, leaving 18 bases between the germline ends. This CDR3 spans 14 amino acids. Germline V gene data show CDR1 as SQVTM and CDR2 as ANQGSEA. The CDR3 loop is CSVGGGNGAHGYTF. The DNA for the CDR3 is TGCAGCGTTGGGGGGGGAAACGGCGCCCATGGCTACACCTTC.

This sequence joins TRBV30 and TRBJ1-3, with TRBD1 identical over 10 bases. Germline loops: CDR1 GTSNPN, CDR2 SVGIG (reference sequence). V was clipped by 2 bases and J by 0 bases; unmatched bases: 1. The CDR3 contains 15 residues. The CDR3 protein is CAWSRTGGSGNTIYF. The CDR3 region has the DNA TGTGCCTGGAGTCGGACAGGGGGCTCTGGAAACACCATATATTTT.

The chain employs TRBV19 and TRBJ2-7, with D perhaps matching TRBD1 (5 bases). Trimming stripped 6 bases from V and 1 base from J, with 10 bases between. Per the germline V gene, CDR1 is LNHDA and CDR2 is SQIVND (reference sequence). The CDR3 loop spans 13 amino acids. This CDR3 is CASSTGSSYEQYF. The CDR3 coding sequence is TGTGCCAGTAGCACAGGTTCTTCCTACGAGCAGTACTTC. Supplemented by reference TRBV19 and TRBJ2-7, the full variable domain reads DGGITQSPKYLFRKEGQNVTLSCEQNLNHDAMYWYRQDPGQGLRLIYYSQIVNDFQKGDIAEGYSVSREKKESFPLTVTSAQKNPTAFYLCASSTGSSYEQYFGPGTRLTVT.

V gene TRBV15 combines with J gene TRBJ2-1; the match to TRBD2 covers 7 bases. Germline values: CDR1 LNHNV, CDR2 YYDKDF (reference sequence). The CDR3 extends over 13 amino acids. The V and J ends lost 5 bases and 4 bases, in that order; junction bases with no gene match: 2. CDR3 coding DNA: TGTGCCACCAGCCGCGGGGGTTACAATGAGCAGTTCTTC. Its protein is CATSRGGYNEQFF.

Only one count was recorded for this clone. The CDR3 is CASSAGTGQGSLNYGYTF. As DNA, the CDR3 is TGTGCCAGCAGCGCGGGAACGGGACAGGGGTCACTTAACTATGGCTACACCTTC. The chain joins TRBV11-2 to TRBJ1-2; TRBD1 matches 10 bases. V trimming: 5 bases; J trimming: 1 base; junction bases outside the gene matches: 13. The germline CDR1 and CDR2 sequences are SGHAT and FQNNGV. The CDR3 has 18 residues.

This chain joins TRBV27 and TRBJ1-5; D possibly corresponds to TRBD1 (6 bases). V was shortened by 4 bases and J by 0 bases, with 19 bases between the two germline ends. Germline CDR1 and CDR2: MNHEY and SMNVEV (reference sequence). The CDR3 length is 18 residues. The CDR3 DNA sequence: TGTGCCAGCAGTTCAAACAGGGACCCGCTTTTTAGCAATCAGCCCCAGCATTTT. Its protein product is CASSSNRDPLFSNQPQHF.

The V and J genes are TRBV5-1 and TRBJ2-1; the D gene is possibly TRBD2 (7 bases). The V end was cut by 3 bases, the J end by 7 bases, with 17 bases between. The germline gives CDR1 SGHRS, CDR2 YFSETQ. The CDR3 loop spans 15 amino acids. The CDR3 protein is CASSWGRGALNEQFF. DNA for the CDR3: TGCGCCAGCAGCTGGGGCCGGGGGGCTCTTAATGAGCAGTTCTTC.

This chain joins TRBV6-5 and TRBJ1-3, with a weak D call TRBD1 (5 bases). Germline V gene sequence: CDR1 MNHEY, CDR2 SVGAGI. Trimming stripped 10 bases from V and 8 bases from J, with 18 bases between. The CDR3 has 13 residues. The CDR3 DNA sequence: TGTGCCACCCAAAGGGGCGTGTTGGACACCATATATTTT. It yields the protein CATQRGVLDTIYF.

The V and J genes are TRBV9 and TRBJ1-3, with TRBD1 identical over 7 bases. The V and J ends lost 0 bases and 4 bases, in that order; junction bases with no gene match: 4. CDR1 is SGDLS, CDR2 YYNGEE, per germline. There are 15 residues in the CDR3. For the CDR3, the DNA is TGTGCCAGCAGCGTAGAACAGGGGCCCGGAAACACCATATATTTT. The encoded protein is CASSVEQGPGNTIYF.

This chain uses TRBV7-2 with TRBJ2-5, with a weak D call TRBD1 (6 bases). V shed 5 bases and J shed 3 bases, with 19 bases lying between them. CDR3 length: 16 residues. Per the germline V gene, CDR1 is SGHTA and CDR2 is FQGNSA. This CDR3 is CASSTAPGQGKETQYF. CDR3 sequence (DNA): TGTGCCAGCAGCACCGCCCCGGGGCAGGGGAAAGAGACCCAGTACTTC.

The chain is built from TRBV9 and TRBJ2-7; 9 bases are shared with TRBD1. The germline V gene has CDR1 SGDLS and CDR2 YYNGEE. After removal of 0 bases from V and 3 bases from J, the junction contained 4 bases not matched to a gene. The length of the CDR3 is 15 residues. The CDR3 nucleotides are TGTGCCAGCAGCGTAGATTGGGGACAGGGCTACGAGCAGTACTTC. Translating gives CASSVDWGQGYEQYF.

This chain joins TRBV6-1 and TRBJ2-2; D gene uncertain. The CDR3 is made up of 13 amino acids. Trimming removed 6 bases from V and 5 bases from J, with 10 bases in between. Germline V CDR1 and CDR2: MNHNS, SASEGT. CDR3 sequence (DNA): TGTGCCAGCAGCGCTGATCGGACCGGGGAGCTGTTTTTT. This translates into CASSADRTGELFF.